The T cell receptor (beta chain) described here comes from a study of human T cells and chemical hapten exposure. TCRdb re-called the RACE reads with MiXCR, one entry per CDR3 protein. Among around 99,000 distinct CDR3 sequences listed, about 11% were seen once. Many counts were recorded for this clonotype. Losses at the gene ends were 5 bases for V and 4 bases for J; bases not matched to a gene: 4. The CDR3 contains 15 residues. Sample time point: patch test 2, 6 weeks after DPC sensitization. The treatment was: therapeutic diphenylcyclopropenone sensitization with weekly scalp DPC. J is TRBJ1-6 and V is TRBV12-3 or TRBV12-4; 8 bases match TRBD1. This clonotype originated in a man aged 35 to 55 with alopecia areata. Some clones in this sample may be carry-over from other donors' samples. The sequencing used whole blood, collected in connection with sensitization to the hapten diphenylcyclopropenone (DPC). The CDR3, as DNA: TGTGCCAGCAGTCCCGGGACAGGTTATAATTCACCCCTCCACTTT. Protein: CASSPGTGYNSPLHF.